This T cell receptor beta chain stems from a study of human T cells and chemical hapten exposure. Overall study context: Scalp application of diphenylcyclopropenone was performed weekly in patients across the entire roughly 25-week study.

This clonotype was counted a few times. Its antigen is still unknown. TCRdb re-called the RACE reads through MiXCR, storing one row per CDR3 protein. The table lists 80,000 to 100,000 distinct CDR3 sequences, 10% to 13% of them singletons. The CDR3 extends over 16 amino acids. Notes on the study in general: The immune response of these alopecia patients might not match healthy individuals'.

Described time point: patch test 3, about 24 weeks after DPC sensitization. Regarding treatment: therapeutic diphenylcyclopropenone sensitization with weekly scalp DPC. This chain connects TRBV21-1 to TRBJ2-7; the listed D gene, TRBD1, was not tested against the DNA. TRBV21-1 is shown as a pseudogene. The TCR sequence derives from a woman aged 45-60 years with alopecia areata. Some clones in this sample may be carry-over from other donors' samples. The specimen comprised whole blood, sampled in connection with sensitization to the hapten diphenylcyclopropenone (DPC). The CDR3 reads CASPRSPPAKCYEQYF. The CDR3 region has the DNA TGTGCCAGCCCCCGGAGCCCACCAGCGAAGTGCTACGAGCAGTACTTC.